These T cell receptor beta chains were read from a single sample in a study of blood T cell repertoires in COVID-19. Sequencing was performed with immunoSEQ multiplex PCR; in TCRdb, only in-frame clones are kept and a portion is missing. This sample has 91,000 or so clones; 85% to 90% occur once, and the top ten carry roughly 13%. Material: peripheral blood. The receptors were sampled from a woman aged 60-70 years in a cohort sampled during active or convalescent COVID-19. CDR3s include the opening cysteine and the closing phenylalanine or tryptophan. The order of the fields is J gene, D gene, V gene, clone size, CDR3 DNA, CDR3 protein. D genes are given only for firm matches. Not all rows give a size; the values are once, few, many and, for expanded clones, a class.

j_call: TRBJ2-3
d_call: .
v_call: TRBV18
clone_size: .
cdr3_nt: TGTGCCAGCTCACCGGAATGGGGCTCAGATACGCAGTATTTT
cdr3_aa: CASSPEWGSDTQYF

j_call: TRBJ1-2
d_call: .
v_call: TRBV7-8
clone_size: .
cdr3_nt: TGTGCCAGCAGCCACCAGAGGTTCGGGGGCTATGGCTACACCTTC
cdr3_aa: CASSHQRFGGYGYTF

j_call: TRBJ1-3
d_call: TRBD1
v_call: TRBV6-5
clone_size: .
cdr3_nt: TGTGCCAGCAGTTCCCGGACAGGGGGCGCCGGAAACACCATATATTTT
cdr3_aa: CASSSRTGGAGNTIYF

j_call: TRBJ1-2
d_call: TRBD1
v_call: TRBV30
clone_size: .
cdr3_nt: TGTGCCTGGAGTCGACCGGGGACAGGGGACTATGGCTACACCTTC
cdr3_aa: CAWSRPGTGDYGYTF

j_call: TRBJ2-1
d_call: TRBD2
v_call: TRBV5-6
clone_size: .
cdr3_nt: TGTGCCAGCAGCTGGGCGTTCGCAGAGCGGGGGGCCGAGGGTGAGCAGTTCTTC
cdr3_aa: CASSWAFAERGAEGEQFF

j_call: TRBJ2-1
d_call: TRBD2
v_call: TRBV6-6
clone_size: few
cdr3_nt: TGTGCCAGCATTACGGGACTAGCTGCCTTCAATGAGCAGTTCTTC
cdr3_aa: CASITGLAAFNEQFF

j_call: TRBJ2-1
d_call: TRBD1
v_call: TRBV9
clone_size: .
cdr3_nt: TGTGCCAGCAGCGGCCGGGACAGGGTGGTTAATGAGCAGTTCTTC
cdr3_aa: CASSGRDRVVNEQFF

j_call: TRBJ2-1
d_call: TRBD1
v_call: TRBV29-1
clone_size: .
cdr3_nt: TGCAGCGTTGAAGTCGATGGGACAGCATACAATGAGCAGTTCTTC
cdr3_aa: CSVEVDGTAYNEQFF

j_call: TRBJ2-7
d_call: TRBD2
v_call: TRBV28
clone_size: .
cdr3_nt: TGTGCCAGCACCCAAAGACTAGCGGCCGCCTACGAGCAGTACTTC
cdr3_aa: CASTQRLAAAYEQYF

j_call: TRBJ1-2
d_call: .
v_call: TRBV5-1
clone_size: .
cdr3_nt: TGCGCCAGCAGCTATGACAGTAACTATGGCTACACCTTC
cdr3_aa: CASSYDSNYGYTF

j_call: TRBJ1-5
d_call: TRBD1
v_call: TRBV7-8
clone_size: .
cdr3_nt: TGTGCCAGCAGTGCGGGACAGGGGGCGCCCCGGGGTCAGCCCCAGCATTTT
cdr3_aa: CASSAGQGAPRGQPQHF

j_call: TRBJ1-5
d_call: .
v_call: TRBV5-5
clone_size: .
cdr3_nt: TGTGCCAGCAGCGAGGACAGCGCCAATCAGCCCCAGCATTTT
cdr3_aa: CASSEDSANQPQHF

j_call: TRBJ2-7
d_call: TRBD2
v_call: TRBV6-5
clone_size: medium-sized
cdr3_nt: TGTGCCAGCAGGGCCGGGAGGGGGAGTTACGAGCAGTACTTC
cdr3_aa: CASRAGRGSYEQYF

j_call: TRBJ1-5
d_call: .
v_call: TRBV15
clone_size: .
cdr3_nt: TGTGCCACCAGCAGAGGAGCGGGAGGTCAGCCCCAGCATTTT
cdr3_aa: CATSRGAGGQPQHF

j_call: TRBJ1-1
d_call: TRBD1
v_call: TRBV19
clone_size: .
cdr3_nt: TGTGCCAGTAGTTCTCAGGGGGGTACTGAAGCTTTCTTT
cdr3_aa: CASSSQGGTEAFF

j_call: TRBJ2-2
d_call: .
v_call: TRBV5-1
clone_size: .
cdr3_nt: TGCGCCAGCAGCTTGGACAATATCGACGGGGAGCTGTTTTTT
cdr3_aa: CASSLDNIDGELFF

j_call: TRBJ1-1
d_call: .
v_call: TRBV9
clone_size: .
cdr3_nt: TGTGCCAGCAGCGTTATGGAGATGAACACTGAAGCTTTCTTT
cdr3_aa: CASSVMEMNTEAFF

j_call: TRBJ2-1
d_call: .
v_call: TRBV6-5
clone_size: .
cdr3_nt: TGTGCCAGCAGTACGGGCACAGGGAGGGGTGAGCAGTTCTTC
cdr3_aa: CASSTGTGRGEQFF

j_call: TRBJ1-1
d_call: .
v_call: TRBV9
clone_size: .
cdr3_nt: TGTGCCAGCAGCGTAGGAGAGAACACTGAAGCTTTCTTT
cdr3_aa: CASSVGENTEAFF

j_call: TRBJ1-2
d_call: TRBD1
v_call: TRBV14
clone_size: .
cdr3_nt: TGTGCCAGCAGCCATTCCCGGACAGGGGTAGGCGGCTACACCTTC
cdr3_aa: CASSHSRTGVGGYTF

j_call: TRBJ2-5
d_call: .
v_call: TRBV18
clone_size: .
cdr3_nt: TGTGCCAGCTCACCGAGAATGAGCCAAGAGACCCAGTACTTC
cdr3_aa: CASSPRMSQETQYF

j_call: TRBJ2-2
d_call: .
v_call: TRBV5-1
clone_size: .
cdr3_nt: TGCGCCAGCAGCTTGGCCGGTCCGAACACCGGGGAGCTGTTTTTT
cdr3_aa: CASSLAGPNTGELFF

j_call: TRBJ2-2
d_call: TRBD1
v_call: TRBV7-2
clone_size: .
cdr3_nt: TGTGCCAGCAGCCCAAGGACAGGAAGGATCGGGGAGCTGTTTTTT
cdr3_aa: CASSPRTGRIGELFF

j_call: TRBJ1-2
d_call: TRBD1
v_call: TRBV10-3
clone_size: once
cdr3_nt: TGTGCCATCAGTGCCGGGACAGACTATGGCTACACCTTC
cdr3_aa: CAISAGTDYGYTF

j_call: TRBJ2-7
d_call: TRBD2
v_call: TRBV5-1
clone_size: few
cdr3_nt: TGCGCCAGCAGCTTGGAGCTAGCGGGAGCAGGGGCGTACGAGCAGTACTTC
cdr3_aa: CASSLELAGAGAYEQYF

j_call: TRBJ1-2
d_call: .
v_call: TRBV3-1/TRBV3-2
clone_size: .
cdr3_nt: TGTGCCAGCAGCCCCGGACTAGTTCAGGGTGGCTACACCTTC
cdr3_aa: CASSPGLVQGGYTF